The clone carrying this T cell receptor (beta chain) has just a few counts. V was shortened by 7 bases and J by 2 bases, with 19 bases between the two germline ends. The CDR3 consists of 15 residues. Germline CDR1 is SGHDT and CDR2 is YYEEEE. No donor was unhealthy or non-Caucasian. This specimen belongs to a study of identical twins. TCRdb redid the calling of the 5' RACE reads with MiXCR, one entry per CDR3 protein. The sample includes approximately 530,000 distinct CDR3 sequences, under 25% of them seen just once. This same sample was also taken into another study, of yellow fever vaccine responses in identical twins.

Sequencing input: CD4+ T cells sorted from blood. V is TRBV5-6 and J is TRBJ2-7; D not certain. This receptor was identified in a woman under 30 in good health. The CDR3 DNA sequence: TGTGCCAGCCAAACCCGAGGTACACCAACCTACGAGCAGTACTTC. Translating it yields CASQTRGTPTYEQYF.